The T cell receptor beta chain under discussion was sequenced for a study of blood T cell repertoires in COVID-19. On the study more broadly: The United States, Italy and Spain were the sources of the acute and convalescent COVID-19 samples. T cells, B-cell-depleted T cells, or PBMCs supplied cDNA or gDNA.

The data were produced by immunoSEQ multiplex PCR, yet TCRdb's version contains in-frame clones alone and is incomplete. The repertoire includes some 180,000 clones, roughly four fifths of them detected once, and about 10% sits in the top ten. The V end was cut by 6 bases, the J end by 5 bases, with 13 bases between. The germline CDR1 and CDR2 sequences are MNHEY and SVGAGI. The CDR3 spans 13 residues. The sequenced sample was peripheral blood. The chain employs TRBV6-5 and TRBJ2-5, with a possible D match to TRBD2 (5 bases). This sequence originates from a woman in her forties with COVID-19, enrolled during active disease. CDR3 nucleotide sequence: TGTGCCAGCAGGAGGAGCGGCGAGGAGACCCAGTACTTC. It codes for CASRRSGEETQYF.